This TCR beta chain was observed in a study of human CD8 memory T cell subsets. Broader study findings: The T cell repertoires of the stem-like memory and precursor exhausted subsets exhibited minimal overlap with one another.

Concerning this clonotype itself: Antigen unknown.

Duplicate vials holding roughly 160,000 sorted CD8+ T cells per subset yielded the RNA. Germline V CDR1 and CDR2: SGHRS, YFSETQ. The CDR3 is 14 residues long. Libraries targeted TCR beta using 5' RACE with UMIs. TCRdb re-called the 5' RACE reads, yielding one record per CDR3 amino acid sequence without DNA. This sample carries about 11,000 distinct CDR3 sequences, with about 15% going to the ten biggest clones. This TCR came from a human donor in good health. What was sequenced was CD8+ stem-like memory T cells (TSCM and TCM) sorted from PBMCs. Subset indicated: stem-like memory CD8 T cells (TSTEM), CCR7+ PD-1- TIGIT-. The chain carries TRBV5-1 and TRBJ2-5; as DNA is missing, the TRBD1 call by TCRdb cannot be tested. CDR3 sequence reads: CASSPHPGQETQYF.